The source of this TCR beta chain is a study of CD8 T cells in Susac syndrome. The V segment lost 8 bases and the J segment 4 bases; nucleotides outside the gene matches: 10. This CDR3 has 15 amino acids. The germline V gene has CDR1 MDHEN and CDR2 SYDVKM. Reverse transcription of roughly 0.5 to 1 ug RNA was carried out with random hexamers. TCRdb fed the immunoSEQ multiplex PCR reads into MiXCR, producing one record per CDR3 protein. Of roughly 200,000 distinct CDR3 sequences detected, roughly 95% appear once; the ten largest clones hold 0.16%. This sequence was found in a human donor with multiple sclerosis. The source material was CD8+ T cells from PBMCs. The chain couples TRBV28 to TRBJ2-1; the match to TRBD1 covers 8 bases. CDR3 sequence: CASCRQGMEYNEQFF. The CDR3 DNA sequence: TGTGCCAGCTGTAGACAGGGGATGGAGTACAATGAGCAGTTCTTC.